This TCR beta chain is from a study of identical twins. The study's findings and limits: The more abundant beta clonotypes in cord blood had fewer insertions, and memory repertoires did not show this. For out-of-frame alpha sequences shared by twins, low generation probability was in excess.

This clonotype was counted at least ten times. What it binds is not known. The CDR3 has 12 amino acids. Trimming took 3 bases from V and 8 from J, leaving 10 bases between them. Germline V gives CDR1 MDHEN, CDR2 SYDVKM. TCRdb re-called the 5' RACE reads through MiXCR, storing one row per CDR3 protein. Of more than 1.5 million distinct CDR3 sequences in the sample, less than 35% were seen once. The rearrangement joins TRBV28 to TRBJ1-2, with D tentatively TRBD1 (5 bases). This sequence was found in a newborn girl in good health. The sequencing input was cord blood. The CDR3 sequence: CASSFGWGGYTF. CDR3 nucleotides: TGTGCCAGCAGTTTTGGATGGGGGGGCTACACCTTC.